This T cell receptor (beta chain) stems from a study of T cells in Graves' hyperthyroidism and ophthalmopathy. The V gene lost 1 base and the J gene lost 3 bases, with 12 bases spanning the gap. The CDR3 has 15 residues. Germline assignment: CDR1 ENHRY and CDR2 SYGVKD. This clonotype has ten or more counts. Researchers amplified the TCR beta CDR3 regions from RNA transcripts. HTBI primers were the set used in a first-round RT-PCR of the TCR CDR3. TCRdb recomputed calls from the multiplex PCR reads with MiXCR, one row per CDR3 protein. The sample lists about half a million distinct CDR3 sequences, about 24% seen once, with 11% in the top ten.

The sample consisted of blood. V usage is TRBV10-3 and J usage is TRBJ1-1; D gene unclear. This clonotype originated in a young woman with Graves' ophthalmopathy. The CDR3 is CAISEFATSDTEAFF. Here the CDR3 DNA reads TGTGCCATCAGTGAGTTTGCAACCTCTGACACTGAAGCTTTCTTT.